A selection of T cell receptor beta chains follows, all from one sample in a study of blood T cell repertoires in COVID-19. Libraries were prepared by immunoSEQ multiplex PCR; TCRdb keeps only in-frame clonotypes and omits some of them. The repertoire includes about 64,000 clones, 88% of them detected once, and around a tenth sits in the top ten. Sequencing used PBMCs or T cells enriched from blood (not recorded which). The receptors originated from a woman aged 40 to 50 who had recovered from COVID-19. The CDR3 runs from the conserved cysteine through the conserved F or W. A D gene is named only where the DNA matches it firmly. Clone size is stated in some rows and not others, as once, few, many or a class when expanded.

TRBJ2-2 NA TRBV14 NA TGTGCCAGCAGCCAGTTCACGGGATTAAACACCGGGGAGCTGTTTTTT CASSQFTGLNTGELFF
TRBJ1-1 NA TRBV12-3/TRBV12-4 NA TGTGCCAGCAGTTTAGGGACTGGCACTGAAGCTTTCTTT CASSLGTGTEAFF
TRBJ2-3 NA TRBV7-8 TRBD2 TGTGCCAGCATTCTAGCGGGGGGCTTCACAGATACGCAGTATTTT CASILAGGFTDTQYF
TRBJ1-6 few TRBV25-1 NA TGTGCCAGCAGTGAATTGGAGGGATCCCTCCACTTT CASSELEGSLHF
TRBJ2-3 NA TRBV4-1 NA TGCGCCAGCAGCCAAGGGACAACAGATACGCAGTATTTT CASSQGTTDTQYF
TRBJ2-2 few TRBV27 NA TGTGCCAGCAGTTTAAACGGGGGTGGGGCCGGGGAGCTGTTTTTT CASSLNGGGAGELFF
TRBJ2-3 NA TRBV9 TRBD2 TGTGCCAGCAGCGTAGACGGGGGGGCCACAGATACGCAGTATTTT CASSVDGGATDTQYF
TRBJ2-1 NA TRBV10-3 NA TGTGCCATCAGTGAGTCGAAGGGGGACAATGAGCAGTTCTTC CAISESKGDNEQFF
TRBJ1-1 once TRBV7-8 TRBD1 TGTGCCAGCAGCTTGAACCGGGACAGGGGGCGTGAAGCTTTCTTT CASSLNRDRGREAFF
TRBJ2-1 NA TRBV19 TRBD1 TGTGCCAGTAGTGCCGGGACAGGGCGGAATGAGCAGTTCTTC CASSAGTGRNEQFF
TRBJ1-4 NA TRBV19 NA TGTGCGTCCCGCTCCCAGGGGAAACTGTTTTTT CASRSQGKLFF
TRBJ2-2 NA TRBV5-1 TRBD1 TGCGCCAGCAGCTTACAGGGGGCGGCCGACGGGGAGCTGTTTTTT CASSLQGAADGELFF
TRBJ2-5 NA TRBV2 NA TGTGCCAGCAGTCAAGACAACGAACAAGAGACCCAGTACTTC CASSQDNEQETQYF
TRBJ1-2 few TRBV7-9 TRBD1 TGTGCCAGCAGCGAAGTCGGACAGGGCTTTGGGGGCTACACCTTC CASSEVGQGFGGYTF
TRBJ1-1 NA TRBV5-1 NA TGCGCCAGCGGACCTACTAATCGGGGGGAGACTGAAGCTTTCTTT CASGPTNRGETEAFF
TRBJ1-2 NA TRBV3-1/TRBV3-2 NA TGTGCCAGCAGCCCTCTTAATGGGGGCCGGGGTGGCTACACCTTC CASSPLNGGRGGYTF
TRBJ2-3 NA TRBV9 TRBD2 TGTGCCAGCAGCGTAGCGGGGGGGATGAGAGCAGATACGCAGTATTTT CASSVAGGMRADTQYF
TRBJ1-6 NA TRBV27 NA TGTGCCAGCAGGGATGGGACTTCTAACTCCTATAATTCACCCCTCCACTTT CASRDGTSNSYNSPLHF
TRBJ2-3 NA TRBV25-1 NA TGTGCCAGCAGAGGTAACAGGGATCGCACAGATACGCAGTATTTT CASRGNRDRTDTQYF
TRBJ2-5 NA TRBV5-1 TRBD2 TGCGCCAGCAGCTTGGGGACTAGCGGGGGAGAGACCCAGTACTTC CASSLGTSGGETQYF
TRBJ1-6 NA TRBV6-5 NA TGTGCCAGCAGTTACTCCGGGATCTCCTATAATTCACCCCTCCACTTT CASSYSGISYNSPLHF
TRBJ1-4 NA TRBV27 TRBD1 TGTGCCAGCAAGACCGGGACAGCAACTAATGAAAAACTGTTTTTT CASKTGTATNEKLFF
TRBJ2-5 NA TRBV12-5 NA TGTGCTAGTGGTTTGGTACTAGACTCCTTCCGTGCGGAGACCCAGTACTTC CASGLVLDSFRAETQYF
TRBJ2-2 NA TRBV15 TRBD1 TGTGCCACCAGCAGAGATAACCCCAGACAGGGACGGGCCGGGGAGCTGTTTTTT CATSRDNPRQGRAGELFF
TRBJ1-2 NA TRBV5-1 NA TGCGCCAGCAGCGCACAACCTACAGTCTATGGCTACACCTTC CASSAQPTVYGYTF
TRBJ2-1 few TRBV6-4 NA TGTGCCAGCAGTGACGCGTCAGGGGATATCAATGAGCAGTTCTTC CASSDASGDINEQFF
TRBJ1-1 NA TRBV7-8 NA TGTGCCAGCAGCGGAGACAGGTCTGAAGCTTTCTTT CASSGDRSEAFF
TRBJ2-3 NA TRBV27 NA TGTGCCAGCAGTTTGAGGAATTTGGGGCAGGGGAGTGATACGCAGTATTTT CASSLRNLGQGSDTQYF
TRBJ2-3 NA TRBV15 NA TGTGCCACCAGGGGTCAGGGCCAATCCTTTTCAGATACGCAGTATTTT CATRGQGQSFSDTQYF
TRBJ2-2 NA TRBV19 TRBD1 TGTGCCAGTAGTGCCGGGACAGGAGGGACCGGGGAGCTGTTTTTT CASSAGTGGTGELFF
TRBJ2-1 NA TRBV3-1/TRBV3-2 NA TGTGCCAGCAGCCACAGGGGAACAGGGATGAATGAGCAGTTCTTC CASSHRGTGMNEQFF
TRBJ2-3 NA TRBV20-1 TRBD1 TGCAGTGCTAGTGTCACAGGGGGCTTTACAGATACGCAGTATTTT CSASVTGGFTDTQYF
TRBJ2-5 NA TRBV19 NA TGTGCCAGTAGTCCCGGAGGGGGGGCTAAGACCCAGTACTTC CASSPGGGAKTQYF
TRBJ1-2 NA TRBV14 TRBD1 TGTGCCAGCAGCCAAATCGGGACAGGGCTCTATGGCTACACCTTC CASSQIGTGLYGYTF
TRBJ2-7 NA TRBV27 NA TGTGCCAGCAGTTTGGTGCGGGACGGCGGATACGAGCAGTACTTC CASSLVRDGGYEQYF
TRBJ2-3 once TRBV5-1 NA TGCGCCAGCAAGGAGACAGTCACAGATACGCAGTATTTT CASKETVTDTQYF
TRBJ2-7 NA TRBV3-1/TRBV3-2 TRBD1 TGTGCCAGCAGCCAACCCGGGACAGGTCGAGCGGAGCAGTACTTC CASSQPGTGRAEQYF
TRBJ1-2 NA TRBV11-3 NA TGTGCCAGCAGCCCATCGGGTCCTAACTATGGCTACACCTTC CASSPSGPNYGYTF
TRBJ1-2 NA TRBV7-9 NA TGTGCCAGCAGCTTGGAGGGGCCTCATTATGGCTACACCTTC CASSLEGPHYGYTF
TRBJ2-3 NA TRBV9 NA TGTGCCAGCAGCGTAGCCCCGGGGGATACGCAGTATTTT CASSVAPGDTQYF
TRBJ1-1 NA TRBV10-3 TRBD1 TGTGCCATCAGTAACCGGGACAGGGACACTGAAGCTTTCTTT CAISNRDRDTEAFF
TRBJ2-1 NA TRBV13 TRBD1 TGTGCCAGCAGCGTACAACAGGGGGCGCGGCCGCGGAATGAGCAGTTCTTC CASSVQQGARPRNEQFF
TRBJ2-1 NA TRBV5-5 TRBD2 TGTGCCAGCAGCTGGGAAGCCGGGACTAGGAATGAGCAGTTCTTC CASSWEAGTRNEQFF
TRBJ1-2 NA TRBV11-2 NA TGTGCCAGCCGGAGGGGTTTAGGGGGCTACACCTTC CASRRGLGGYTF
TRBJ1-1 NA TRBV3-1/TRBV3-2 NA TGTGCCAGCAGCCAAGTCTGGAGGGAAACTGAAGCTTTCTTT CASSQVWRETEAFF
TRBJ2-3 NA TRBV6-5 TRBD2 TGTGCCAGCGGGTGGGGGGGAACAGATACGCAGTATTTT CASGWGGTDTQYF
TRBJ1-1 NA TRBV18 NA TGTGCCAGCTCACCTTATAGGGGGGGCGGTGGCACTGAAGCTTTCTTT CASSPYRGGGGTEAFF
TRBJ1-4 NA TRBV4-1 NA TGCGCCAGCAGCCGCTTAGGACAGACTAATGAAAAACTGTTTTTT CASSRLGQTNEKLFF
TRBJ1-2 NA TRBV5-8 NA TGTGCCAGCAGCTTGGCAGGGGTCTATGGCTACACCTTC CASSLAGVYGYTF
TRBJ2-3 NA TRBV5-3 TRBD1 TGTGCCAGAAGCCTAGTCGGGACAGAGCCCACAGATACGCAGTATTTT CARSLVGTEPTDTQYF
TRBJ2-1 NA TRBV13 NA TGTGCCAGCAGCTCTATAAACCAGGGAAATGAGCAGTTCTTC CASSSINQGNEQFF
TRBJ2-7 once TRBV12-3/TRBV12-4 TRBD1 TGTGCCAGCATGCTGGACAGGGCTTACGAGCAGTACTTC CASMLDRAYEQYF
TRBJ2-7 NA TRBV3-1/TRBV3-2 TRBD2 TGTGCCAGCAGCCAAGATCGGTGGACTAGCGGCGAGCAGTACTTC CASSQDRWTSGEQYF